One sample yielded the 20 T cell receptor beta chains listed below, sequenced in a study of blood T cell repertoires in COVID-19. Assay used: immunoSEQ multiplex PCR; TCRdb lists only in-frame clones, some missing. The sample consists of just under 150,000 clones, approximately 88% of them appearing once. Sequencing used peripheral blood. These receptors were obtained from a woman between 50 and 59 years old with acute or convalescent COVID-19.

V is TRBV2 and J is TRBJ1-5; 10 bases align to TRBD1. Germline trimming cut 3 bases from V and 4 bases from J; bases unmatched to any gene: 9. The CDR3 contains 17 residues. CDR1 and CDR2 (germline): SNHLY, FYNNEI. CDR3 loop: CASSEISGTGVNQPQHF. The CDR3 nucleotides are TGTGCCAGCAGTGAGATCTCCGGGACAGGGGTTAATCAGCCCCAGCATTTT.

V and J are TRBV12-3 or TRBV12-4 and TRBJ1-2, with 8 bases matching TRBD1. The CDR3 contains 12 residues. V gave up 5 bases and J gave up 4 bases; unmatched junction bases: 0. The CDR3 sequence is CASSTGGYGYTF. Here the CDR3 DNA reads TGTGCCAGCAGTACAGGGGGCTATGGCTACACCTTC.

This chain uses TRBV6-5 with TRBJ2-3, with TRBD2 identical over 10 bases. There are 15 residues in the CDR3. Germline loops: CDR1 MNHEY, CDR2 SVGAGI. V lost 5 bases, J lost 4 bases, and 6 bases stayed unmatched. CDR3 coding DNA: TGTGCCAGCAGTCTTAGCGGGGGGTTAGCAGATACGCAGTATTTT. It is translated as CASSLSGGLADTQYF.

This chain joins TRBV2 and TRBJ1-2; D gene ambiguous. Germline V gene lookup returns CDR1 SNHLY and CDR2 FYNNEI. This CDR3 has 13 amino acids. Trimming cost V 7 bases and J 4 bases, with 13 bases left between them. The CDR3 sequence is CASIRESGYGYTF. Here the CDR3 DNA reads TGTGCCAGCATCAGAGAGTCGGGCTATGGCTACACCTTC. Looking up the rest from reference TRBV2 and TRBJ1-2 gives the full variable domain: EPEVTQTPSHQVTQMGQEVILRCVPISNHLYFYWYRQILGQKVEFLVSFYNNEISEKSEIFDDQFSVERPDGSNFTLKIRSTKLEDSAMYFCASIRESGYGYTFGSGTRLTVV.

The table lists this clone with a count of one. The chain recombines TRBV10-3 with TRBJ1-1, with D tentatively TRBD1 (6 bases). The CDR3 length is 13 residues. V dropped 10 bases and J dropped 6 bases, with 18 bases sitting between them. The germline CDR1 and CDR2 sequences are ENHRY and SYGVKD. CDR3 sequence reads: CATLREQGAEAFF. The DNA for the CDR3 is TGTGCCACGCTTAGGGAACAGGGCGCTGAAGCTTTCTTT.

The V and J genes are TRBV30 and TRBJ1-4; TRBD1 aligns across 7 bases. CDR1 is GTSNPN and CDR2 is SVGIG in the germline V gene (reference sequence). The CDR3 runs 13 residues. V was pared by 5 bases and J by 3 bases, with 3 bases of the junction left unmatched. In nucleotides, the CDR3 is TGTGCCTGGGACAGGGCGGCTAATGAAAAACTGTTTTTT. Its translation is CAWDRAANEKLFF.

This CDR3 reads CSVALYTGELFF. The CDR3, as DNA: TGCAGCGTTGCTTTGTACACCGGGGAGCTGTTTTTT. This chain links TRBV29-1 with TRBJ2-2; D is ambiguous. Trimming pared 4 bases from V and 3 bases from J, leaving 6 bases between. Germline V gives CDR1 SQVTM, CDR2 ANQGSEA. CDR3 length: 12 amino acids.

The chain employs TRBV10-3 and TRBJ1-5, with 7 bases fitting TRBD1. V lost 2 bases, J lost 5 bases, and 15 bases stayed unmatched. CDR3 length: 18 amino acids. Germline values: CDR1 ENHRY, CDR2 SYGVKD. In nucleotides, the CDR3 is TGTGCCATCAGTGAGGTTTGGGGGACAGCAACATATCATCAGCCCCAGCATTTT. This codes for CAISEVWGTATYHQPQHF.

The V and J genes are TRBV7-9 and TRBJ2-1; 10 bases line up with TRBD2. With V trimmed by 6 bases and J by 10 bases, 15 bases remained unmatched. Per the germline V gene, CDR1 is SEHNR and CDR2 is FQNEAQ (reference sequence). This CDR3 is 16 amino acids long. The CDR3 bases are TGTGCCAGCAGACCAAGCGGGAGGGGGATCCAGGGAGAGCAGTTCTTC. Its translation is CASRPSGRGIQGEQFF.

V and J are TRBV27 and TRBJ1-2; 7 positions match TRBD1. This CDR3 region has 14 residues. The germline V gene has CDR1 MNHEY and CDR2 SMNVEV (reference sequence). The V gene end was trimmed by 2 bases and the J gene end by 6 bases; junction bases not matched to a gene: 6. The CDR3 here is CASSLGQGGHGYTF. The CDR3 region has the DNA TGTGCCAGCAGTTTAGGGCAGGGGGGCCATGGCTACACCTTC.

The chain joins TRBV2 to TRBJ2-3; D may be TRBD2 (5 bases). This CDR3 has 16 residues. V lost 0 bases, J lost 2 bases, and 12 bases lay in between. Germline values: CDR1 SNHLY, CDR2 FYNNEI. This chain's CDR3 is CASSEARGRVTDTQYF. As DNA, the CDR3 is TGTGCCAGCAGTGAAGCAAGAGGGCGTGTCACAGATACGCAGTATTTT.

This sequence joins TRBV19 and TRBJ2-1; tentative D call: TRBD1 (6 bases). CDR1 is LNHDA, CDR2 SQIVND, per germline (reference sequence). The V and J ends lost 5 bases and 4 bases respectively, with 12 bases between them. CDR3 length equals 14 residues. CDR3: CASSAAGVYNEQFF. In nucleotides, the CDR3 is TGTGCCAGTAGTGCGGCAGGGGTTTACAATGAGCAGTTCTTC.

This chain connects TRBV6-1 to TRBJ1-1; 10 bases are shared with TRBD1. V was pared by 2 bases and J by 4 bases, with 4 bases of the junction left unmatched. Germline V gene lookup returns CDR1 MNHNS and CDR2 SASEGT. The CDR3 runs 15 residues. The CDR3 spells CASSEIWTGGTEAFF. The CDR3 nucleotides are TGTGCCAGCAGTGAAATTTGGACAGGGGGCACTGAAGCTTTCTTT.

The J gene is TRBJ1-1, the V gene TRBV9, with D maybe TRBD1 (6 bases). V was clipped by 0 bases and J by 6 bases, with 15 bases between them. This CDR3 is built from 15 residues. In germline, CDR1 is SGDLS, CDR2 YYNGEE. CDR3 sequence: CASSVDGGANPEAFF. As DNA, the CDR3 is TGTGCCAGCAGCGTAGATGGGGGGGCTAACCCTGAAGCTTTCTTT.

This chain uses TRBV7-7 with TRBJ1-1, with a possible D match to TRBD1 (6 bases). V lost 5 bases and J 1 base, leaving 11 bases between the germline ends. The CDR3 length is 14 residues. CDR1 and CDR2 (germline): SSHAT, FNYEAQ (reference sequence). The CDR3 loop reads CASSLQGPNTEAFF. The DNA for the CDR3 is TGTGCCAGCAGCCTACAGGGCCCGAACACTGAAGCTTTCTTT.

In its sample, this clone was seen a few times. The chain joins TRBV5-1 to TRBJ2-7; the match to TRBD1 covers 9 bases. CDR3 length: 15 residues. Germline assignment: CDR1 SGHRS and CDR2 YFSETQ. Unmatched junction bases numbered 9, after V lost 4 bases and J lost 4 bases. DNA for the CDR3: TGCGCCAGCAGCCCGCCGGGACAGGGAGTGTACGAGCAGTACTTC. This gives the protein CASSPPGQGVYEQYF.

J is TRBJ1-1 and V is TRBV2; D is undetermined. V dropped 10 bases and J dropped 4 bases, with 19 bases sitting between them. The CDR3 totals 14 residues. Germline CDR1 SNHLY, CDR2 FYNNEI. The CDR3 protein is CATSEERSVTEAFF. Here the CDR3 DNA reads TGTGCCACCTCCGAGGAACGTTCTGTCACTGAAGCTTTCTTT.

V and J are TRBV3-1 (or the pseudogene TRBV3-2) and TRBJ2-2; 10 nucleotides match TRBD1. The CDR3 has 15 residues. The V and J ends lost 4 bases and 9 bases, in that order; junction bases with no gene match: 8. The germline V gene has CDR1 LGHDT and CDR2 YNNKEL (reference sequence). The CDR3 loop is CASSLATGGGRELFF. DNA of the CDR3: TGTGCCAGCAGCCTCGCGACAGGGGGCGGGAGGGAGCTGTTTTTT.

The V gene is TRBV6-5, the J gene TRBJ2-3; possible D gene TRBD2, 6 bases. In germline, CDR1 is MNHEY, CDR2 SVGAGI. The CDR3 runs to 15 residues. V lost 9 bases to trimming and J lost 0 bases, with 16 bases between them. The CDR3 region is CASGFLAESTDTQYF. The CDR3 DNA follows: TGTGCCAGTGGATTCTTAGCGGAAAGCACAGATACGCAGTATTTT.

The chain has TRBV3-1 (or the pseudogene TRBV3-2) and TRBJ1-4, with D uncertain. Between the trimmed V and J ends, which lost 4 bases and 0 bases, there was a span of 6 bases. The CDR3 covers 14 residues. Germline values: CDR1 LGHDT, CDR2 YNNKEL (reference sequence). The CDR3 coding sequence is TGTGCCAGCAGCCGCGGGGCAACTAATGAAAAACTGTTTTTT. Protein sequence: CASSRGATNEKLFF.